Only a few counts were recorded for the clone carrying this TCR beta chain. The sample comes from a study of early T cells in non-severe SARS-CoV-2 infection. Background on the study: Sequencing of unsorted whole blood was done on bulk RNA, leaving chains unpaired.

The CDR3 contains 14 residues. CDR1 is DFQATT and CDR2 is SNEGSKA in the germline V gene (reference sequence). V was clipped by 4 bases and J by 2 bases; unmatched bases: 7. Using its own MiXCR run on the 5' RACE reads, TCRdb lists one record per CDR3 protein. The sample includes about 21,000 distinct CDR3 sequences, 5.7% of them seen just once. The chain combines TRBV20-1 with TRBJ2-7; 8 positions match TRBD2. Sample: whole blood, taken at baseline. The receptor's source is an adult who was a healthcare worker with PCR-confirmed SARS-CoV-2 infection or an uninfected control (not recorded which). The CDR3 DNA reads TGCAGTGCTACTCCGGGACTAGAGCCCTACGAGCAGTACTTC. Amino acid sequence: CSATPGLEPYEQYF.